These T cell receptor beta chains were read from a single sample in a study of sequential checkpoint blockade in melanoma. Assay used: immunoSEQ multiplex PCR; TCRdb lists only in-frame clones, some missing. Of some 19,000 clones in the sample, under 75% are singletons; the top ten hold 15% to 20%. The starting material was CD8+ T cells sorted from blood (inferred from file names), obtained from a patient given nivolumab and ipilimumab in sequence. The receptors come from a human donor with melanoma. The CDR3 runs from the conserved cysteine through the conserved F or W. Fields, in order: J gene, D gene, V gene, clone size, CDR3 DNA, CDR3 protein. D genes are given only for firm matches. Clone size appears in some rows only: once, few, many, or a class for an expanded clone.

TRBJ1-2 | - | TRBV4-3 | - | TGCGCCAGCAGCCAAGTGAGAGGCTCTAACTATGGCTACACCTTC | CASSQVRGSNYGYTF
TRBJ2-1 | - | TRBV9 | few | TGTGCCAGCAGCCCCTATACCCCGAGGAATGAGCAGTTCTTC | CASSPYTPRNEQFF
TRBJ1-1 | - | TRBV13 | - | TGTGCCAGCAGCTCCGATGCGGCAATGAACACTGAAGCTTTCTTT | CASSSDAAMNTEAFF
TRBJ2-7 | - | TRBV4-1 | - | TGCGCCAGCAGCCAAGTCCTAGACTACGAGCAGTACTTC | CASSQVLDYEQYF
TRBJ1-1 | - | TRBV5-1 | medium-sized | TGCGCCAGCAGCTTGTTGCAGGGTAACACTGAAGCTTTCTTT | CASSLLQGNTEAFF
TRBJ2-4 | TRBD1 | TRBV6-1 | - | TGTGCCAGCGACAGGGGGAACATTCAGTACTTC | CASDRGNIQYF
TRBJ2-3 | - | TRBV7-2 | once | TGTGCCAGCAGCTTAGGGGGGGAACCTAGCACAGATACGCAGTATTTT | CASSLGGEPSTDTQYF
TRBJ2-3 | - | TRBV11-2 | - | TGTGCCAGCAGCCCCGTCTACACAGATACGCAGTATTTT | CASSPVYTDTQYF
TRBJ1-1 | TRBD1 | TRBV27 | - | TGTGCCAGCAGTTTATATGACAGGGGAACCGAAGCTTTCTTT | CASSLYDRGTEAFF
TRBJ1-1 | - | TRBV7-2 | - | TGTGCCAGCAGTTTCCGCGCCACTGAAGCTTTCTTT | CASSFRATEAFF
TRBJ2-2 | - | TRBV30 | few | TGTGCCTGGAGTGTAGGAGGGGGGGCCGGGGAGCTGTTTTTT | CAWSVGGGAGELFF
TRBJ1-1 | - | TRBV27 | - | TGTGCCAGCACCCCAGGGATGGGGTTCACTGAAGCTTTCTTT | CASTPGMGFTEAFF